Sequencing of this T cell receptor (beta chain) was carried out in a study of T cell responses to AZD1222 COVID-19 vaccine. About the study: It was second doses at about 4 or about 12 weeks that were pooled. Study findings and constraints: The study found Spike-specific TCR breadth and depth rose after two AZD1222 doses. Nearly half of spike-specific TCRs reportedly target variant regions that are unmutated in the B.1.351 and B.1.1.7 variants.

TCRdb's table, derived via immunoSEQ multiplex PCR, lists solely in-frame clones and lacks some. Of 84,000 or so clones detected, 87% appear once; the ten largest clones hold about 1.6%. Regarding this clone: Its antigen is not known.

Germline CDR1 and CDR2: KGHSH and LQKENI. This CDR3 is built from 16 residues. V was cut by 2 bases and J by 7 bases, with 20 bases left in between. The clonotype was recovered from an adult in good health. This chain joins TRBV18 and TRBJ1-2; D perhaps matches TRBD1 (5 bases). The sample consisted of peripheral blood, taken on day 0 of AZD1222 vaccination. The CDR3 sequence: CASSPFAGQGYVGYTF. The CDR3 DNA reads as TGTGCCAGCTCACCATTTGCCGGGCAGGGCTATGTTGGCTACACCTTC.